This TCR beta chain is from a study of blood T cells in healthy people across ages. The authors ran a second PCR of roughly 6 to 12 cycles using a sample-barcoded 5' primer and a J-beta primer mix. TCRdb ran MiXCR on the 5' RACE reads and lists one entry per CDR3 protein. The sample comprises over 1,200,000 distinct CDR3 sequences, almost 60% of which are singletons, and roughly 6.3% rests with the top ten. The V end lost 5 bases, the J end lost 2 bases, and 13 bases lay between the germline ends. The CDR3 has 14 amino acids. This clonotype occurred a few times. Antigen unknown. Overall study results and limits: Nothing was known about donor CMV status, and this possibly confounded expanded clonotype changes.

The sequence derives from a man in his late teens or twenties in good health. The chain uses TRBV12-3 or TRBV12-4 and TRBJ2-7; no firm D call. Sequenced: blood. CDR3 in DNA: TGTGCCAGCAGTCCCCCGACGGAAACCTACGAGCAGTACTTC. Residues: CASSPPTETYEQYF.